The sequence of this TCR beta chain was determined in a study of CD8 T cells in ankylosing spondylitis. General study findings and limits: Fewer than 10 highly homologous variants formed a TCR beta motif that appeared characteristic of ankylosing spondylitis blood.

TCRdb reprocessed the 5' RACE reads with MiXCR, giving one entry per CDR3 protein. The data hold fewer than 750,000 distinct CDR3 sequences, with roughly 19% observed a single time. The germline V gene encodes CDR1 SNHLY and CDR2 FYNNEI. Unmatched junction bases numbered 3, after V lost 8 bases and J lost 6 bases. The CDR3 spans 12 residues. This clonotype has more than one count but fewer than ten. What it binds is unknown. Material: blood, either unsorted or a sorted T cell fraction (not recorded which). The receptor's source is a male donor with ankylosing spondylitis. The chain is built from TRBV2 and TRBJ2-7; TRBD1 agrees at 11 bases. CDR3 nucleotide sequence: TGTGCCAGCTCCGGGACAGGGGGCGAGCAGTACTTC. It yields the protein CASSGTGGEQYF.